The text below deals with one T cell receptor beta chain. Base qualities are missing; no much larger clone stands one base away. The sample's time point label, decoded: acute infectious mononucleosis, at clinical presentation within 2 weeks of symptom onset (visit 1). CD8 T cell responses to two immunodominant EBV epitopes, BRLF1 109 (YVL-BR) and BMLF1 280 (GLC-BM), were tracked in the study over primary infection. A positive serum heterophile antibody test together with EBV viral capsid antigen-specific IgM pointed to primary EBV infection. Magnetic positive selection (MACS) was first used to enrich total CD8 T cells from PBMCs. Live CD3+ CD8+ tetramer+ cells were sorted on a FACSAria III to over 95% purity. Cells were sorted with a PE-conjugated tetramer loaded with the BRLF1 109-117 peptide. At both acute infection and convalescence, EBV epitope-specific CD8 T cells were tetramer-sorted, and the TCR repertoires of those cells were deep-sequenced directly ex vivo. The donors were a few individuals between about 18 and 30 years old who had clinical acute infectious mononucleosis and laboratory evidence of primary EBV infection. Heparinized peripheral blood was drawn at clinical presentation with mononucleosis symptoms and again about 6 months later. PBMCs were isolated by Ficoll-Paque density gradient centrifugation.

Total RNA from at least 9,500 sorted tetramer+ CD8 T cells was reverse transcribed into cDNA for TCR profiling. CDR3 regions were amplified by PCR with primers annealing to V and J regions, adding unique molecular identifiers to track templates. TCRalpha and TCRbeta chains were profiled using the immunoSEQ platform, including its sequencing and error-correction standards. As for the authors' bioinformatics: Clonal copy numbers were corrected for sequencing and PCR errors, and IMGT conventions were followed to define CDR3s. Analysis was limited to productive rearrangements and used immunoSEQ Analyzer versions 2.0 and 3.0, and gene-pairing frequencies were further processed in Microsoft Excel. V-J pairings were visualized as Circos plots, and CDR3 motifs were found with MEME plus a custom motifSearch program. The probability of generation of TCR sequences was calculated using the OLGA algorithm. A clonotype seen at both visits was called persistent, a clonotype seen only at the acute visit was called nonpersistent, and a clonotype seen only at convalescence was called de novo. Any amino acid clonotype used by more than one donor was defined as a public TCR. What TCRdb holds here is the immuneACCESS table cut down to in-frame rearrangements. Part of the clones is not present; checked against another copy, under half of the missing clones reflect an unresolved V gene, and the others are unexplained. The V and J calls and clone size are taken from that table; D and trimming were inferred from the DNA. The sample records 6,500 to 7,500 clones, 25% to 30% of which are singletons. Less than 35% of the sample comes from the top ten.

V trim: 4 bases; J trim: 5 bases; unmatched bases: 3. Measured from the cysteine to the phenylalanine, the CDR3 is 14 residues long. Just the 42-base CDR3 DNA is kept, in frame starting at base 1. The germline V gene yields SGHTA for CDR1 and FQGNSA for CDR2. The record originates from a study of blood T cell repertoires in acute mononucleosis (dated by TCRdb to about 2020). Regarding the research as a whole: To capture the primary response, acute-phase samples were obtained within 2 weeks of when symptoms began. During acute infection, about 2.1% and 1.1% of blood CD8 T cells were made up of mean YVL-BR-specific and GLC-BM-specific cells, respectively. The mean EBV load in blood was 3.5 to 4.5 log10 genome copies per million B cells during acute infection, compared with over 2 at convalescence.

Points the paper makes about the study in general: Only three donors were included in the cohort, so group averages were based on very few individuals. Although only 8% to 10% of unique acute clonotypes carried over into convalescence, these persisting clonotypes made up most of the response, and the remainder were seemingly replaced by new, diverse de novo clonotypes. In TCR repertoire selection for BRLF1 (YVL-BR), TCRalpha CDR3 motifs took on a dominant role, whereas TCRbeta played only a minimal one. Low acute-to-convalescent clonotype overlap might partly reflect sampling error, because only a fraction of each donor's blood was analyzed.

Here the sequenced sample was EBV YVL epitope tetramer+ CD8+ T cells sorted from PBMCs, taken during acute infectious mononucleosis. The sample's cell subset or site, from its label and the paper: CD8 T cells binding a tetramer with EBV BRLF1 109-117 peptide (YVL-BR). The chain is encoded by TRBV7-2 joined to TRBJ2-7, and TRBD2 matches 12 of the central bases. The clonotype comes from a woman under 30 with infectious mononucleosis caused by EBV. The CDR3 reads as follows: CASSSTSGSHEQYF. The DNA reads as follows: TGTGCCAGCAGCTCGACTAGCGGGAGCCACGAGCAGTACTTC.